This T cell receptor (beta chain) was sequenced in a study of breast tumors, draining lymph nodes, adjacent tissues. From the multiplex PCR reads, TCRdb called clonotypes with MiXCR, one entry per CDR3 protein. The sample shows about 89,000 distinct CDR3 sequences, around 30% of them seen only once. The lymph nodes were axillary draining lymph nodes from breast cancer patients. Germline values: CDR1 PRHDT, CDR2 FYEKMQ (reference sequence). V was clipped by 5 bases and J by 4 bases, with 15 bases between them. The CDR3 totals 14 residues. This clonotype came up a few times. This may come from a read error, since a much larger clone is one base off.

The receptor was isolated from a female donor with breast cancer. Some clones in this sample may be carry-over from other donors' samples. Sequenced input: axillary lymph node tissue. This chain connects TRBV13 to TRBJ2-7; the D is unclear. In nucleotides, the CDR3 is TGTGCCAGCAGCCGCCGTGGAGCCGGTTACGAGCAGTACTTC. This encodes CASSRRGAGYEQYF.